These 16 T cell receptor beta chains share one sample of origin, sequenced in a study of T cells in Graves' hyperthyroidism and ophthalmopathy. Amplification targeted TCR beta CDR3 regions from RNA transcripts. TCR CDR3 regions were first amplified by RT-PCR with HTBI primers. TCRdb used MiXCR to reprocess the multiplex PCR reads, holding one entry per CDR3 protein. The sample has 300,000 to 450,000 distinct CDR3 sequences; roughly 15% are singletons. Sequenced sample: blood. These receptors originate from a woman aged 25 to 39 with Graves' hyperthyroidism that later progressed to Graves' ophthalmopathy.

Many counts were recorded for this clonotype. V is TRBV11-3 and J is TRBJ2-1, with a possible D match to TRBD1 (5 bases). CDR3 length equals 13 residues. V was cut by 1 base and J by 8 bases, with 9 bases left in between. Germline assignment: CDR1 SGHNT and CDR2 YENEEA. DNA of the CDR3: TGTGCCAGCAGCTTAGGGACATCTGATGAGCAGTTCTTC. It is translated as CASSLGTSDEQFF.

On this clonotype: No conserved phenylalanine or tryptophan is present at the end of the CDR3, so a read error is the likely explanation. The chain employs TRBV5-8 and TRBJ1-1; D unresolved. The CDR3 consists of 14 residues. V dropped 1 base and J dropped 6 bases, with 13 bases sitting between them. From germline, CDR1 is SGHTS and CDR2 YDEGEE. This CDR3 reads CASSLSAGGAEAFV. CDR3 DNA: TGTGCCAGCAGCTTGTCGGCCGGCGGGGCTGAAGCTTTCGTT.

V gene TRBV11-2 combines with J gene TRBJ2-1; 8 bases fit TRBD2. J lost 14 bases, V lost 3 bases, and 9 bases had no gene match. CDR1 and CDR2 (germline): SGHAT, FQNNGV. This CDR3 is 13 amino acids long. CDR3 coding DNA: TGTGCCAGCAGCTTCGCTAGCGGGTTGGAGGAGTTCTTC. Its protein product is CASSFASGLEEFF. The entire variable domain, with the rest obtained from reference TRBV11-2 and TRBJ2-1, is as follows: EAGVAQSPRYKIIEKRQSVAFWCNPISGHATLYWYQQILGQGPKLLIQFQNNGVVDDSQLPKDRFSAERLKGVDSTLKIQPAKLEDSAVYLCASSFASGLEEFFGPGTRLTVL.

The chain links TRBV6-2 or TRBV6-3 to TRBJ2-5; D gene ambiguous. V dropped 2 bases and J dropped 4 bases, with 5 bases sitting between them. CDR1 and CDR2 from the germline V gene are MNHEY and SVGEGT. The length of the CDR3 is 12 residues. The CDR3 sequence is CASSYTGETQYF. The DNA of the CDR3 is TGTGCCAGCAGTTACACGGGAGAGACCCAGTACTTC.

The V gene is TRBV28, the J gene TRBJ1-6; D not resolved. The germline V gene encodes CDR1 MDHEN and CDR2 SYDVKM. Trimming stripped 7 bases from V and 6 bases from J, with 13 bases between. The CDR3 covers 14 residues. CDR3 protein: CASTLRVGNSPLHF. Written as DNA, the CDR3 is TGTGCCAGCACCTTGCGGGTGGGTAATTCACCCCTCCACTTT.

This clonotype was seen at least ten times. The J gene is TRBJ1-4, the V gene TRBV2; D not resolved. This CDR3 region has 13 residues. V was pared by 5 bases and J by 8 bases, with 12 bases between. Germline CDR1 SNHLY, CDR2 FYNNEI. CDR3 in amino acids: CASSIGAGEKLFF. CDR3 nucleotide sequence: TGTGCCAGCAGTATCGGCGCGGGGGAAAAACTGTTTTTT.

Many counts were recorded for this clonotype. The V call is TRBV28, the J call TRBJ2-7; unclear D gene. Trimming shortened V by 10 bases and J by 3 bases, and 25 bases separated the two germline ends. Germline loops: CDR1 MDHEN, CDR2 SYDVKM. This CDR3 is built from 16 residues. CDR3 amino acids: CANDRVQARRLYEQYF. CDR3 DNA sequence: TGTGCCAATGATCGGGTCCAGGCGCGCCGACTCTACGAGCAGTACTTC.

This clonotype was recorded many times. The chain links TRBV7-2 to TRBJ2-1, with 7 positions matching TRBD2. Trimming at V came to 0 bases and at J to 6 bases, leaving 14 bases not matched to a gene. There are 18 residues in the CDR3. Germline V gene data show CDR1 as SGHTA and CDR2 as FQGNSA. The DNA of the CDR3 is TGTGCCAGCAGCTTAGCGGCCGGAACTAGCGCGAGCATCAATGAGCAGTTCTTC. Translation gives CASSLAAGTSASINEQFF. Supplemented by reference TRBV7-2 and TRBJ2-1, the full variable domain reads GAGVSQSPSNKVTEKGKDVELRCDPISGHTALYWYRQSLGQGLEFLIYFQGNSAPDKSGLPSDRFSAERTGGSVSTLTIQRTQQEDSAVYLCASSLAAGTSASINEQFFGPGTRLTVL.

Turning to this clonotype: It may be a read error: a sequence one base away is much more abundant. DNA of the CDR3: TGTGCCAGCTCACCAGCGGGACGGGTCCTTTACACTGAAGCTTTCTTT. Translation: CASSPAGRVLYTEAFF. This sequence joins TRBV18 and TRBJ1-1, with D possibly being TRBD1 (5 bases). Germline loops: CDR1 KGHSH, CDR2 LQKENI. V lost 2 bases and J lost 3, with 16 bases in between. This CDR3 has 16 amino acids.

This clonotype came up a few times. V is TRBV6-2 or TRBV6-3 and J is TRBJ2-3; possibly TRBD1 for D (6 bases). The CDR3 runs 12 residues. Trimming removed 5 bases at V and 5 bases at J, with 8 bases between. The germline gives CDR1 MNHEY, CDR2 SVGEGT. The CDR3 spells CASSKQGDTQYF. CDR3 nucleotide sequence: TGTGCCAGCAGTAAACAGGGAGATACGCAGTATTTT.

The V and J genes are TRBV6-1 and TRBJ1-5; tentative D call: TRBD1 (5 bases). Trimming removed 2 bases at V and 9 bases at J, with 26 bases between. The CDR3 runs to 18 residues. CDR1 and CDR2 from the germline V gene are MNHNS and SASEGT. CDR3 sequence (DNA): TGTGCCAGCAGTGAATATGATGACCGGGACGACGGGGGGATGCCCCAGCATTTT. Translation: CASSEYDDRDDGGMPQHF.

The sample holds a few counts of this clonotype. The J gene is TRBJ2-3, the V gene TRBV19; D possibly corresponds to TRBD2 (5 bases). Per germline, CDR1 LNHDA and CDR2 SQIVND (reference sequence). The CDR3 extends over 15 amino acids. Trimming took 1 base from V and 2 from J, leaving 10 bases between them. The CDR3 DNA sequence: TGTGCCAGTAGTATAGCTACCGGGATCACAGATACGCAGTATTTT. This sequence encodes CASSIATGITDTQYF.

This clonotype was seen many times. The chain employs TRBV2 and TRBJ2-4; weak D call: TRBD1 (7 bases). V was shortened by 6 bases and J by 3 bases, with 15 bases between the two germline ends. CDR1 is SNHLY and CDR2 is FYNNEI in the germline V gene. The CDR3 is 15 amino acids. CDR3 loop: CASSDTRGDKNIQYF. CDR3 nucleotide sequence: TGTGCCAGCAGCGACACCAGGGGGGACAAAAACATTCAGTACTTC.

In its sample, this clonotype was seen many times. The rearrangement links TRBV4-1 to TRBJ1-1; 7 bases match TRBD1. Germline lookup yields CDR1 MGHRA and CDR2 YSYEKL. This CDR3 contains 15 residues. Unmatched junction bases numbered 5, after V lost 0 bases and J lost 4 bases. The CDR3 region has the DNA TGCGCCAGCAGCCAAGATCGGGCAGGGGGCACTGAAGCTTTCTTT. Translated: CASSQDRAGGTEAFF.

The chain employs TRBV14 and TRBJ1-1; D gene ambiguous. Trimming pared 4 bases from V and 2 bases from J, leaving 11 bases between. The CDR3 runs 14 residues. Germline loops: CDR1 SGHDN, CDR2 FVKESK. The CDR3 sequence: CASSLPGINTEAFF. CDR3 bases: TGTGCCAGCAGCCTCCCCGGGATAAACACTGAAGCTTTCTTT.

V gene TRBV12-5 combines with J gene TRBJ1-4, with 10 bases that match TRBD1. Germline CDR1 and CDR2: LGHNT and FRNRAP. V lost 6 bases and J lost 3; bases outside the gene matches: 19. The CDR3 length is 20 residues. The CDR3 is CASGAYYGQGGFQANEKLFF. The DNA of the CDR3 is TGTGCTAGTGGCGCCTACTACGGACAGGGGGGTTTTCAGGCTAATGAAAAACTGTTTTTT.